The entry below describes one TCR beta chain. Its antigen is as yet unknown. Other DNA sequences in the same sample also yield this CDR3. Here immunoSEQ multiplex PCR was the method, and the copy in TCRdb shows in-frame clones only, minus some. The sample holds millions of clones, 90% to 95% seen once. The CDR3 loop spans 12 amino acids. V shed 6 bases and J shed 2 bases, with 8 bases lying between them. Germline-derived CDR1 and CDR2 are MNHEY and SVGAGI. The data are from a study of shared clonotypes between healthy human individuals. Findings and caveats of the study: Lower generation probabilities were found for non-shared clonotypes than for those shared by all four donors. Around 5.3% of naive CD4 clonotypes were shared across four donors.

The CD4+ fraction was divided into a CD45RA+ naive subset and a CD45RA-negative memory subset. Specimen: naive CD4+ T cells sorted from blood. Specified subset: CD45RA+ positively selected. This chain links TRBV6-5 with TRBJ2-7; a weak D match, TRBD2 (5 bases). The clonotype originates from a man aged 18 to 29 in good health. CDR3 in amino acids: CASSPGTYEQYF. DNA of the CDR3: TGTGCCAGCAGCCCGGGGACCTACGAGCAGTACTTC.